The sample holds a few counts of the clone carrying this TCR beta chain. What it recognizes is unknown. This specimen comes from a study of response to subunit inactivated influenza vaccine. Broader study findings: New T cells are recruited in small numbers by each seasonal influenza vaccination, according to the authors' suggestion.

TCRdb reprocessed the RT-PCR reads with MiXCR, giving one entry per CDR3 protein. This table has about 570,000 distinct CDR3 sequences, approximately 12% appearing once. Germline CDR1 SEHNR, CDR2 FQNEAQ (reference sequence). The length of the CDR3 is 13 residues. With 4 bases removed from V and 4 bases from J, the gap between germline ends came to 10 bases. Source: PBMCs from blood, taken on the day of vaccination. V and J are TRBV7-9 and TRBJ2-5; D is perhaps TRBD2 (5 bases). The sequence was collected from a man aged 50 to 59 who received an inactivated influenza vaccine. For the CDR3, the DNA is TGTGCCAGCAGCTCCGGACTCGGAGAGACCCAGTACTTC. It specifies CASSSGLGETQYF.